The next 27 T cell receptor beta chains were all read from a single sample in a study of spatial heterogeneity in lung cancer. Noted time point: sample taken at primary tumor resection. TCRdb called the 5' RACE reads again in MiXCR, with one record for every CDR3 protein. The data contain about 39,000 distinct CDR3 sequences, approximately 3.1% of them seen just once; the ten biggest clones take up about 34%. Sequencing used normal lung tissue next to the tumor, obtained at surgery. The receptors here all came from a male donor with early-stage non-small cell lung cancer.

The J gene is TRBJ2-3, the V gene TRBV28; 9 bases map to TRBD2. The germline CDR1 and CDR2 sequences are MDHEN and SYDVKM. The trim removed 6 bases at V and 4 bases at J, leaving 8 bases unmatched. CDR3 length equals 15 residues. The CDR3 here is CASRPGTSWADTQYF. In nucleotides, the CDR3 is TGTGCCAGCAGGCCGGGGACTAGCTGGGCAGATACGCAGTATTTT.

The chain employs TRBV7-2 and TRBJ1-3; D not certain. Germline CDR1 is SGHTA and CDR2 is FQGNSA. CDR3 length equals 12 residues. V lost 6 bases and J 4 bases, leaving 7 bases between the germline ends. Here the CDR3 DNA reads TGTGCCAGCAGTCTGTTGGGAAACACCATATATTTT. Residues: CASSLLGNTIYF.

The chain employs TRBV12-3 or TRBV12-4 and TRBJ1-4; D not resolved. This CDR3 is built from 19 residues. Trimming left V 6 bases short and J 7 bases short, with 30 bases between. CDR3 region: CASSPRPFGQTGRAEKLFF. The CDR3 DNA follows: TGTGCCAGCAGCCCACGCCCTTTCGGCCAAACCGGGAGGGCTGAAAAACTGTTTTTT.

This clonotype was seen repeatedly, ten times or more. The chain couples TRBV5-1 to TRBJ2-1, with TRBD2 identical over 9 bases. The V gene's germline CDR1 is SGHRS and CDR2 YFSETQ. The ends lost 0 bases at V and 5 bases at J; junction bases unmatched: 6. The CDR3 length is 16 residues. CDR3 nucleotides: TGCGCCAGCAGCTTGGATCCAGCGGGGGGCCACAATGAGCAGTTCTTC. The encoded protein is CASSLDPAGGHNEQFF.

This clonotype has at least ten counts. The chain joins TRBV2 to TRBJ1-4, with 8 bases that match TRBD1. CDR3 length: 15 amino acids. V was clipped by 6 bases and J by 8 bases; unmatched bases: 11. The germline CDR1 and CDR2 sequences are SNHLY and FYNNEI. The DNA of the CDR3 is TGTGCCAGCAGCCCTGACAGGGGTCGTATGGAAAAACTGTTTTTT. This gives the protein CASSPDRGRMEKLFF.

This clonotype was found many times. One end of the junction is discordant with germline, which a read error may explain. This chain links TRBV7-2 with TRBJ2-3, with D unresolved. This CDR3 contains 13 residues. The V gene's germline CDR1 is SGHTA and CDR2 FQGNSA. CDR3 sequence: CASNLYATDTQYF. Here the CDR3 DNA reads TGTGCCAGCAACTTATATGCCACAGATACGCAGTATTTT.

This clonotype was recorded at least ten times. V and J are TRBV29-1 and TRBJ2-1, with 8 bases fitting TRBD1. In germline, CDR1 is SQVTM, CDR2 ANQGSEA. The CDR3 is 15 residues long. V was pared by 4 bases and J by 12 bases, with 17 bases of the junction left unmatched. Written as DNA, the CDR3 is TGCAGCGTTGTCTCCGGGACAGGACAGTACGAAGGGCAGTTCTTC. It is translated as CSVVSGTGQYEGQFF.

Ten or more counts support this clonotype. The rearrangement joins TRBV5-1 to TRBJ1-3; weak D call: TRBD1 (6 bases). Trimming took off 4 bases at V and 0 bases at J, with 11 bases between the two ends. This CDR3 spans 15 amino acids. The germline CDR1 and CDR2 sequences are SGHRS and YFSETQ. CDR3 bases: TGCGCCAGCAGCCAGGACAGACCCTCTGGAAACACCATATATTTT. This sequence encodes CASSQDRPSGNTIYF.

The table lists this clonotype with many counts. The chain recombines TRBV5-5 with TRBJ2-7; 10 bases match TRBD2. The CDR3 runs to 13 residues. Germline values: CDR1 SGHKS, CDR2 YYEKEE (reference sequence). V shed 4 bases, J shed 6 bases, and the junction held 4 bases outside the gene matches. The CDR3 region has the DNA TGTGCCAGCAGCGGGGGACTAGCGTTCGAGCAGTACTTC. Translated: CASSGGLAFEQYF.

This clonotype has ten or more counts. The chain is built from TRBV29-1 and TRBJ1-2; the D is unclear. This CDR3 has 14 residues. Germline V CDR1 and CDR2: SQVTM, ANQGSEA. V was clipped by 6 bases and J by 4 bases, with 18 bases between them. The CDR3 sequence: CSVPKGIMPYGYTF. The CDR3 coding sequence is TGCAGCGTCCCCAAGGGAATCATGCCCTATGGCTACACCTTC.

In its sample, this clonotype was seen many times. The J gene is TRBJ1-2, the V gene TRBV12-3 or TRBV12-4; D remains unclear. The V gene lost 6 bases and the J gene lost 4 bases, with 6 bases spanning the gap. The CDR3 loop spans 11 amino acids. CDR3: CASRRTYGYTF. The CDR3 region has the DNA TGTGCCAGCAGGAGGACCTATGGCTACACCTTC.

Turning to this clonotype: With a much larger clone just one base away, this may be a read error. The CDR3 nucleotides read TGTGCCAGCAGCCTGGTGGCTACATACTACAATGAGCAGTTCTTC. Amino acid sequence: CASSLVATYYNEQFF. The J gene is TRBJ2-1, the V gene TRBV11-2; D is unresolved. The CDR3 contains 15 residues. V dropped 5 bases and J dropped 3 bases, with 14 bases sitting between them. CDR1 and CDR2 from the germline V gene are SGHAT and FQNNGV.

In this sample, this clonotype turned up many times. This rearrangement joins TRBV11-2 to TRBJ2-1; D is unresolved. The germline V and J ends were trimmed by 3 bases and 9 bases, with 9 bases remaining between them. The length of the CDR3 is 12 residues. Per germline, CDR1 SGHAT and CDR2 FQNNGV. The CDR3 here is CASSFSLGEQFF. In DNA form, the CDR3 reads TGTGCCAGCAGCTTTTCGCTGGGTGAGCAGTTCTTC. Filled out from reference TRBV11-2 and TRBJ2-1, the complete variable domain reads EAGVAQSPRYKIIEKRQSVAFWCNPISGHATLYWYQQILGQGPKLLIQFQNNGVVDDSQLPKDRFSAERLKGVDSTLKIQPAKLEDSAVYLCASSFSLGEQFFGPGTRLTVL.

This clonotype has at least ten counts. The rearrangement uses TRBV29-1 and TRBJ1-5; a weak D match, TRBD1 (5 bases). The CDR3 spans 12 residues. Trimming pared 6 bases from V and 4 bases from J, leaving 10 bases between. Germline V gene data show CDR1 as SQVTM and CDR2 as ANQGSEA. CDR3 sequence: CSVGGGNQPQHF. CDR3 bases: TGCAGCGTGGGGGGGGGTAATCAGCCCCAGCATTTT.

This clonotype rates as medium-sized (0.01 to 0.1%). The rearrangement uses TRBV7-9 and TRBJ2-3, with D maybe TRBD1 (5 bases). Germline loops: CDR1 SEHNR, CDR2 FQNEAQ (reference sequence). Trimming took 5 bases from V and 2 from J, leaving 11 bases between them. This CDR3 region has 14 residues. CDR3 region: CASSPDISTDTQYF. The DNA of the CDR3 is TGTGCCAGCAGCCCGGACATATCCACAGATACGCAGTATTTT.

J is TRBJ2-3 and V is TRBV12-3 or TRBV12-4; possible D gene TRBD2, 6 bases. The CDR3 sequence is 16 residues long. V lost 7 bases, J lost 4 bases, and 21 bases lay in between. This chain's CDR3 is CASTKKQTSLPDTQYF. In nucleotides, the CDR3 is TGTGCCAGCACCAAGAAACAGACTAGTTTACCAGATACGCAGTATTTT.

Ten or more counts support this clonotype. The rearrangement uses TRBV7-2 and TRBJ1-1; no definite D call. Trimming shortened V by 4 bases and J by 7 bases, and 13 bases separated the two germline ends. The CDR3 is 13 residues long. Germline V gene sequence: CDR1 SGHTA, CDR2 FQGNSA. CDR3 protein: CASSSRRLGEAFF. The CDR3 coding sequence is TGTGCCAGCAGCTCCCGTCGGCTAGGTGAAGCTTTCTTT.

This clonotype was seen more than once but under ten times. The V and J genes are TRBV2 and TRBJ1-2, with D possibly TRBD1 on 6 matching bases. V gave up 4 bases and J gave up 13 bases, with 13 bases separating them. This CDR3 has 11 residues. Germline values: CDR1 SNHLY, CDR2 FYNNEI. CDR3 DNA sequence: TGTGCCAGCAGTGGAACGGGGGCGAGCACCTTC. This gives the protein CASSGTGASTF.

The table lists this clonotype with many counts. V and J are TRBV5-5 and TRBJ2-3; D is perhaps TRBD2 (5 bases). The length of the CDR3 is 12 residues. Germline-derived CDR1 and CDR2 are SGHKS and YYEKEE (reference sequence). The germline V and J ends were trimmed by 2 bases and 14 bases, with 15 bases remaining between them. In nucleotides, the CDR3 is TGTGCCAGCAGCTTAAGCCAGCGGAACCTGTATTTT. Translated: CASSLSQRNLYF.

The table lists this clonotype with many counts. The rearrangement joins TRBV14 to TRBJ2-3, with 8 bases fitting TRBD2. CDR3 length equals 15 residues. Looked up from germline, CDR1 is SGHDN and CDR2 is FVKESK. V lost 2 bases and J lost 2; bases outside the gene matches: 3. Here the CDR3 reads CASSQFSGVTDTQYF. The CDR3 DNA sequence: TGTGCCAGCAGCCAATTTAGCGGGGTCACAGATACGCAGTATTTT. The full variable domain, in which reference TRBV14 and TRBJ2-3 provide the parts outside the CDR3, is EAGVTQFPSHSVIEKGQTVTLRCDPISGHDNLYWYRRVMGKEIKFLLHFVKESKQDESGMPNNRFLAERTGGTYSTLKVQPAELEDSGVYFCASSQFSGVTDTQYFGPGTRLTVL.

This clonotype was seen many times. The V call is TRBV4-2, the J call TRBJ2-1; D is unresolved. From germline, CDR1 is LGHNA and CDR2 YNFKEQ. This CDR3 spans 19 amino acids. V lost 0 bases, J lost 4 bases, and 22 bases lay in between. The CDR3 protein is CASSQEPPRADKKYNEQFF. For the CDR3, the DNA is TGTGCCAGCAGCCAAGAACCCCCCCGTGCAGATAAAAAATACAATGAGCAGTTCTTC.

This clonotype has ten or more counts. The J gene is TRBJ2-7, the V gene TRBV9, with D unresolved. V was clipped by 4 bases and J by 0 bases, with 8 bases between them. The CDR3 spans 13 residues. CDR1 and CDR2 from the germline V gene are SGDLS and YYNGEE. Here the CDR3 reads CASSSAVSYEQYF. The CDR3 DNA follows: TGTGCCAGCAGCTCGGCTGTCTCCTACGAGCAGTACTTC.

This clonotype was counted at least ten times. The chain has TRBV6-5 and TRBJ1-6; D is uncertain. This CDR3 has 17 amino acids. Looked up from germline, CDR1 is MNHEY and CDR2 is SVGAGI. V gave up 0 bases and J gave up 7 bases, with 16 bases separating them. The DNA of the CDR3 is TGTGCCAGCAGTTACTCGATGGCGCCGAGTGTGAATTCACCCCTCCACTTT. Translated: CASSYSMAPSVNSPLHF.

This clonotype was seen at least ten times. J is TRBJ1-1 and V is TRBV7-2; no clear D gene. Germline V gene sequence: CDR1 SGHTA, CDR2 FQGNSA. This CDR3 is 16 amino acids long. V was shortened by 5 bases and J by 0 bases, with 16 bases between the two germline ends. The CDR3 loop reads CASSPQAGRLNTEAFF. The CDR3 DNA reads TGTGCCAGCAGCCCGCAAGCAGGACGACTGAACACTGAAGCTTTCTTT.

In this sample, this clonotype turned up many times. DNA for the CDR3: TGCAGTGCTAGTGAAGCGGGAGGGCCCTCCTACAATGAGCAGTTCTTC. Translating gives CSASEAGGPSYNEQFF. The chain carries TRBV20-1 and TRBJ2-1; 10 bases line up with TRBD2. This CDR3 has 16 residues. CDR1 DFQATT and CDR2 SNEGSKA come from the germline V gene (reference sequence). Trimming took 3 bases from V and 0 from J; bases not matched to a gene: 5.

This clonotype was recorded at least ten times. The V call is TRBV29-1, the J call TRBJ2-1, with 9 bases that match TRBD1. The CDR3 length is 14 residues. Trimming at V came to 4 bases and at J to 2 bases, leaving 3 bases not matched to a gene. Germline V gene data show CDR1 as SQVTM and CDR2 as ANQGSEA. Here the CDR3 reads CSVVGTGTYNEQFF. The CDR3 DNA follows: TGCAGCGTTGTCGGGACAGGGACCTACAATGAGCAGTTCTTC.

This clonotype appeared many times. The chain links TRBV20-1 to TRBJ2-7; 15 nucleotides line up with TRBD2. CDR3 length: 16 amino acids. V lost 5 bases and J lost 7; bases outside the gene matches: 12. CDR1 is DFQATT and CDR2 is SNEGSKA in the germline V gene (reference sequence). The CDR3 sequence: CSASKPGLAGGGEQYF. CDR3 DNA: TGCAGTGCTTCAAAACCGGGACTAGCGGGAGGAGGAGAGCAGTACTTC.